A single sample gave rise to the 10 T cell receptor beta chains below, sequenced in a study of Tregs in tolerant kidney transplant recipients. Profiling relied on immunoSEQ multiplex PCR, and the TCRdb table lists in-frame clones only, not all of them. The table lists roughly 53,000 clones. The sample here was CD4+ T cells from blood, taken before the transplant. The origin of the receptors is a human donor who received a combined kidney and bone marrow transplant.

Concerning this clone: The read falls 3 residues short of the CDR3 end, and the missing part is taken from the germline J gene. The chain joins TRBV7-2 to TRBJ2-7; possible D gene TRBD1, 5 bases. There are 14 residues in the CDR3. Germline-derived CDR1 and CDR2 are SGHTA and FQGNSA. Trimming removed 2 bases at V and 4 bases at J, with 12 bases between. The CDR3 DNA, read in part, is TGTGCCAGCAGCTTAAGTGCGGCAGGGTACGAG. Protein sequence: CASSLSAAGYE. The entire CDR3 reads CASSLSAAGYEQYF.

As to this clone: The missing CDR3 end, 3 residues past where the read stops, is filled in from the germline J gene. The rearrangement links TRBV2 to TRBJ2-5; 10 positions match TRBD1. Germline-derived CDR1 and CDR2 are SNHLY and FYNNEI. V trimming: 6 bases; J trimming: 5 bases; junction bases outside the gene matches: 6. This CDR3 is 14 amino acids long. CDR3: CASRGQGSQETQYF. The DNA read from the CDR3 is TGTGCCAGCAGGGGACAGGGGTCGCAGGAGACC. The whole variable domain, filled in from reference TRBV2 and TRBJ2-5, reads EPEVTQTPSHQVTQMGQEVILRCVPISNHLYFYWYRQILGQKVEFLVSFYNNEISEKSEIFDDQFSVERPDGSNFTLKIRSTKLEDSAMYFCASRGQGSQETQYFGPGTRLLVL.

The CDR3 DNA, read in part, is TGCAGTGCTAGAATGGCTAGCGGGAGCGTGACC. Translation: CSARMASGSVT. The complete CDR3 protein is CSARMASGSVTQYF. The genes are TRBV20-1 and TRBJ2-5; 10 bases are shared with TRBD2. Read data end 3 residues before the CDR3 end; the end is taken from the germline J gene. CDR3 length: 14 residues. V shed 2 bases and J 7 bases; nucleotides not matched to a gene: 7. Germline CDR1 reads DFQATT; CDR2 reads SNEGSKA (reference sequence).

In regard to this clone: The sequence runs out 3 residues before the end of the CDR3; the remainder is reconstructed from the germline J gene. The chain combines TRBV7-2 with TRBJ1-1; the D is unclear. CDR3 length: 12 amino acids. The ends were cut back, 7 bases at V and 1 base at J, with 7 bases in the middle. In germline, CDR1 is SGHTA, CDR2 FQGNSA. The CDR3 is CASTAKNTEAFF. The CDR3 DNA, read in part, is TGTGCCAGCACCGCGAAGAACACTGAA.

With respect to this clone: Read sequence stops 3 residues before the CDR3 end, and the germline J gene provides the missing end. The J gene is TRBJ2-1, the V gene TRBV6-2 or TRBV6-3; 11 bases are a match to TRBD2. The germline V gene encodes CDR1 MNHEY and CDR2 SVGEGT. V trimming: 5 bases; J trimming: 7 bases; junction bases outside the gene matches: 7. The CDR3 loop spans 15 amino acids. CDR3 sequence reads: CASSGLAGGRNEQFF. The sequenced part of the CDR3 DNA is TGTGCCAGCAGTGGTCTAGCGGGGGGTAGGAATGAG.

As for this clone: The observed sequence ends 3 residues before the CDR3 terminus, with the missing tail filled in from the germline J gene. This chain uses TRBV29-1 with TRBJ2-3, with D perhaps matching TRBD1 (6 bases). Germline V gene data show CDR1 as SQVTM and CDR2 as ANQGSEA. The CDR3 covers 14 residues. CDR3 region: CSVEGQFSPDTQYF. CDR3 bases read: TGCAGTGTCGAAGGACAGTTTAGCCCAGATACG.

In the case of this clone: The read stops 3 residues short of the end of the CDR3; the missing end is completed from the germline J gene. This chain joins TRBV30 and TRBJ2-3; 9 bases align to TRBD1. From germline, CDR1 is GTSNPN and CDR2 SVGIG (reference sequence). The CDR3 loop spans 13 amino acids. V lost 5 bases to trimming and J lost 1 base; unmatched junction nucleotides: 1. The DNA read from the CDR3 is TGTGCCTGGCGGGACAGGGGCACAGATACG. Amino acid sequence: CAWRDRGTDT. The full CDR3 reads CAWRDRGTDTQYF.

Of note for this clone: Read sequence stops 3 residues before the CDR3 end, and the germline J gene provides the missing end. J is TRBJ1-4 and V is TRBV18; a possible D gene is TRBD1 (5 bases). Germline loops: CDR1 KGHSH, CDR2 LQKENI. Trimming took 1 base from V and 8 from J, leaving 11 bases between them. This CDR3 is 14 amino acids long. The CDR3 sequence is CASSPRRAEEKLFF. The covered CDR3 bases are TGTGCCAGCTCACCACGCAGGGCTGAAGAAAAA.

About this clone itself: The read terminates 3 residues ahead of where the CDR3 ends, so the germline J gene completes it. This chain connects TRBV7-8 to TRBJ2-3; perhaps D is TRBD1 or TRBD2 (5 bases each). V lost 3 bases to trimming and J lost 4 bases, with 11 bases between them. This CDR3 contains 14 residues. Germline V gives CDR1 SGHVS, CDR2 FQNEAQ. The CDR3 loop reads CASSFSRGADTQYF. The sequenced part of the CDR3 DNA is TGTGCCAGCAGCTTCAGTAGAGGGGCAGATACG.

This CDR3 reads CASSELRSGTGHGYTF. The sequenced part of the CDR3 DNA is TGTGCCAGCAGTGAACTTCGTTCGGGGACAGGACATGGC. V is TRBV2 and J is TRBJ1-2, with 8 bases matching TRBD1. The read gets to within 3 residues of the CDR3 end, and the germline J gene fills in the rest. CDR3 length: 16 amino acids. V gave up 2 bases and J gave up 6 bases; unmatched junction bases: 11. CDR1 is SNHLY, CDR2 FYNNEI, per germline.